Listed here are 24 T cell receptor beta chains from one sample, sequenced in a study of OX40 agonist ivuxolimab in advanced cancers. TCRdb's copy holds only in-frame clones and misses some; the assay was immunoSEQ multiplex PCR. The data hold around 64,000 clones, with roughly 84% observed a single time. Source: CD4+ or CD8+ T cells sorted from blood, taken in a trial of the OX40 agonist ivuxolimab. Receptors originate from an adult with an advanced solid tumor such as melanoma, head and neck, liver or kidney cancer.

The chain carries TRBV30 and TRBJ1-4, with TRBD1 identical over 9 bases. V gave up 0 bases and J gave up 10 bases; unmatched junction bases: 6. The CDR3 has 14 amino acids. CDR1 and CDR2 (germline): GTSNPN, SVGIG (reference sequence). CDR3 sequence: CAWSVSTGGGKLFF. The CDR3 bases are TGTGCCTGGAGTGTCTCGACAGGGGGGGGAAAACTGTTTTTT.

J is TRBJ2-6 and V is TRBV5-4, with 8 positions matching TRBD1. The CDR3 runs to 19 residues. Per germline, CDR1 SGHNT and CDR2 YYREEE (reference sequence). The V segment lost 1 base and the J segment 2 bases; nucleotides outside the gene matches: 11. In DNA, the CDR3 is TGTGCCAGCAGCTTGTTAGGCGACAGGGGACCCACTGGGGCCAACGTCCTGACTTTC. Amino acid sequence: CASSLLGDRGPTGANVLTF.

The genes are TRBV29-1 and TRBJ1-1; 7 nucleotides line up with TRBD1. The CDR3 has 13 amino acids. The J segment lost 0 bases and the V segment lost 5 bases, leaving 3 bases of the junction unmatched. CDR1 and CDR2 (germline): SQVTM, ANQGSEA. The chain's CDR3 is CSVRQGMNTEAFF. The CDR3 coding sequence is TGCAGCGTTCGACAGGGCATGAACACTGAAGCTTTCTTT.

The chain joins TRBV19 to TRBJ2-5, with D possibly matching TRBD1 (6 bases). This CDR3 comprises 15 residues. In germline, CDR1 is LNHDA, CDR2 SQIVND (reference sequence). V lost 5 bases to trimming and J lost 2 bases, with 15 bases between them. The CDR3 region has the DNA TGTGCCAGTAGTGGCCTCCTAGGACAGCAAGAGACCCAGTACTTC. It is translated as CASSGLLGQQETQYF.

Here the CDR3 DNA reads TGTGCCAGCTCAGGGACAGGGGGCTACAATGAGCAGTTCTTC. Translation: CASSGTGGYNEQFF. The chain recombines TRBV18 with TRBJ2-1; TRBD1 matches at 11 bases. CDR3 length: 14 amino acids. Germline-derived CDR1 and CDR2 are KGHSH and LQKENI. V lost 5 bases to trimming and J lost 3 bases; unmatched junction nucleotides: 0.

The V and J genes are TRBV2 and TRBJ2-1; a possible D gene is TRBD2 (6 bases). Germline CDR1 reads SNHLY; CDR2 reads FYNNEI. This CDR3 contains 15 residues. V lost 6 bases and J 8 bases, leaving 20 bases between the germline ends. In DNA, the CDR3 is TGTGCCAGCAGGGGAGGTGCTCTTGAGTTCGATGAGCAGTTCTTC. The encoded protein is CASRGGALEFDEQFF. Full variable domain (rest looked up from reference TRBV2 and TRBJ2-1): EPEVTQTPSHQVTQMGQEVILRCVPISNHLYFYWYRQILGQKVEFLVSFYNNEISEKSEIFDDQFSVERPDGSNFTLKIRSTKLEDSAMYFCASRGGALEFDEQFFGPGTRLTVL.

The chain joins TRBV1 to TRBJ1-2; the table's D call of TRBD1 was not tested on the DNA. TRBV1 has pseudogene status. The CDR3 length is 20 residues. CDR3 nucleotide sequence: TGCACCAGCAGCCAAGATTGGGGGCCCTCGGCATTAAACGCTAACTATGGCTACACCTTC. This translates into CTSSQDWGPSALNANYGYTF.

The rearrangement uses TRBV15 and TRBJ2-5; D may be TRBD2 (6 bases). The last part of the DNA fits TRBJ2-7 better; the J call may be wrong. Germline V lookup: CDR1 LNHNV, CDR2 YYDKDF (reference sequence). The CDR3 runs 17 residues. The CDR3 coding sequence is TGTGCCACCAGCAGGGGTGGAGGGGTAGGGGCCCTCTACGAGCAGTACTTC. Its protein is CATSRGGGVGALYEQYF.

The genes are TRBV7-3 and TRBJ2-5, with a tentative D call TRBD2 (7 bases). Judging by the DNA end, TRBJ2-7 fits better; the J call may be wrong. The CDR3 consists of 13 residues. Per the germline V gene, CDR1 is SGHTA and CDR2 is FQGTGA. DNA for the CDR3: TGTGCCAGCAGCTCCACAGGGAGGGACGAGCAGTACTTC. Its translation: CASSSTGRDEQYF.

The chain combines TRBV4-1 with TRBJ1-2; the D is unclear. Trimming removed 4 bases at V and 1 base at J, with 10 bases between. This CDR3 is 14 amino acids long. CDR1 MGHRA and CDR2 YSYEKL come from the germline V gene. CDR3 loop: CASSPREVNYGYTF. CDR3 bases: TGCGCCAGCAGCCCTCGGGAGGTTAACTATGGCTACACCTTC.

The chain carries TRBV28 and TRBJ1-3; TRBD1 agrees at 9 bases. CDR3 length equals 18 residues. Germline V gene data show CDR1 as MDHEN and CDR2 as SYDVKM. V shed 0 bases, J shed 4 bases, and the junction held 10 bases outside the gene matches. The CDR3 region has the DNA TGTGCCAGCAGTTTATGGGGGACAGGGCATAAAAGGGGAAACACCATATATTTT. It translates to CASSLWGTGHKRGNTIYF.

The rearrangement joins TRBV29-1 to TRBJ1-1; tentatively, D is TRBD1 (6 bases). Trimming stripped 2 bases from V and 6 bases from J, with 16 bases between. Germline values: CDR1 SQVTM, CDR2 ANQGSEA. This CDR3 is built from 14 residues. This CDR3 is CSVELGRGGPEAFF. The CDR3 nucleotides read TGCAGCGTTGAATTGGGGAGAGGGGGACCTGAAGCTTTCTTT. Complete variable domain (other parts from reference TRBV29-1 and TRBJ1-1): SAVISQKPSRDICQRGTSLTIQCQVDSQVTMMFWYRQQPGQSLTLIATANQGSEATYESGFVIDKFPISRPNLTFSTLTVSNMSPEDSSIYLCSVELGRGGPEAFFGQGTRLTVV.

V is TRBV11-2 and J is TRBJ1-1; 7 positions agree with TRBD1. The CDR3 extends over 16 amino acids. Germline V gene data show CDR1 as SGHAT and CDR2 as FQNNGV. V dropped 1 base and J dropped 0; count of bases not matched to a gene: 5. CDR3 coding DNA: TGTGCCAGCAGCTTAGTGGGACAGACCTTGAACACTGAAGCTTTCTTT. Residues: CASSLVGQTLNTEAFF. The variable domain in full, with the rest retrieved from reference TRBV11-2 and TRBJ1-1, is EAGVAQSPRYKIIEKRQSVAFWCNPISGHATLYWYQQILGQGPKLLIQFQNNGVVDDSQLPKDRFSAERLKGVDSTLKIQPAKLEDSAVYLCASSLVGQTLNTEAFFGQGTRLTVV.

The rearrangement joins TRBV9 to TRBJ2-4; D may match TRBD1 or TRBD2 (6 bases each). V was clipped by 4 bases and J by 0 bases, with 17 bases between them. The germline CDR1 and CDR2 sequences are SGDLS and YYNGEE. This CDR3 is 17 amino acids long. Here the CDR3 reads CASSSRPGGQAKNIQYF. As DNA, the CDR3 is TGTGCCAGCAGCAGCAGACCCGGGGGACAAGCCAAAAACATTCAGTACTTC.

The chain links TRBV7-2 to TRBJ2-1, with D possibly called TRBD1 or TRBD2 (5 bases each). This CDR3 has 15 amino acids. Germline CDR1 is SGHTA and CDR2 is FQGNSA. V lost 5 bases to trimming and J lost 0 bases, with 11 bases between them. CDR3: CASSLGTISYNEQFF. CDR3 sequence (DNA): TGTGCCAGCAGCCTTGGGACCATCTCCTACAATGAGCAGTTCTTC.

The chain carries TRBV2 and TRBJ2-7, with TRBD1 as a possible D gene (5 bases). Germline CDR1 is SNHLY and CDR2 is FYNNEI. Trimming stripped 3 bases from V and 0 bases from J, with 9 bases between. This CDR3 region has 14 residues. DNA for the CDR3: TGTGCCAGCAGTGACTACAGGCCCTCCTACGAGCAGTACTTC. Translating gives CASSDYRPSYEQYF.

A single count supports this clone. This chain joins TRBV10-2 and TRBJ2-7; no reliable D call. With 8 bases removed from V and 2 bases from J, the gap between germline ends came to 13 bases. Looked up from germline, CDR1 is WSHSY and CDR2 is SAAADI. The CDR3 sequence is 13 residues long. CDR3 sequence: CASAGQTPYEQYF. The CDR3 nucleotides read TGCGCCAGCGCCGGCCAAACCCCCTACGAGCAGTACTTC.

V gene TRBV7-8 combines with J gene TRBJ2-1, with no clear D. V was pared by 1 base and J by 10 bases, with 17 bases between. The germline CDR1 and CDR2 sequences are SGHVS and FQNEAQ. CDR3 length equals 15 residues. In DNA, the CDR3 is TGTGCCAGCAGCTTAGATTCACAATCCCCGCGGGAGCAGTTCTTC. This encodes CASSLDSQSPREQFF.

V and J are TRBV7-3 and TRBJ2-1; a possible D gene is TRBD1 (6 bases). The V and J ends lost 8 bases and 4 bases respectively, with 9 bases between them. Germline values: CDR1 SGHTA, CDR2 FQGTGA. CDR3 length equals 12 residues. The CDR3 region has the DNA TGTGCCAGCTCAGGACAGTACAATGAGCAGTTCTTC. Its protein product is CASSGQYNEQFF.

The J gene is TRBJ2-7, the V gene TRBV29-1; TRBD2 agrees at 10 bases. There are 14 residues in the CDR3. Germline V CDR1 and CDR2: SQVTM, ANQGSEA. The ends lost 4 bases at V and 9 bases at J; junction bases unmatched: 12. CDR3: CSVAQTSGLTGQYF. The CDR3 region has the DNA TGCAGCGTTGCCCAGACTAGCGGGCTTACGGGGCAGTACTTC.

The rearrangement joins TRBV27 to TRBJ2-1; 10 bases line up with TRBD1. The CDR3 is 14 residues long. CDR1 is MNHEY and CDR2 is SMNVEV in the germline V gene (reference sequence). J gave up 8 bases and V 5 bases, and 6 bases lay outside the gene matches. CDR3 sequence reads: CASSVPGTGDEQFF. DNA for the CDR3: TGTGCCAGCAGTGTACCCGGGACAGGGGATGAGCAGTTCTTC.

J is TRBJ2-1 and V is TRBV7-3; D is possibly TRBD2 (6 bases). Between the trimmed V and J ends, which lost 3 bases and 5 bases, there was a span of 14 bases. This CDR3 is 15 amino acids long. Germline-derived CDR1 and CDR2 are SGHTA and FQGTGA. CDR3 sequence: CASSLWRGPDNEQFF. CDR3 coding DNA: TGTGCCAGCAGCTTGTGGCGGGGCCCAGACAATGAGCAGTTCTTC.

The J gene is TRBJ1-1, the V gene TRBV11-3; unclear D gene. The CDR3 covers 13 residues. The V and J ends lost 1 base and 4 bases respectively, with 7 bases between them. The germline CDR1 and CDR2 sequences are SGHNT and YENEEA. This CDR3 reads CASSLVSGTEAFF. The CDR3 coding sequence is TGTGCCAGCAGCTTAGTGTCGGGCACTGAAGCTTTCTTT.

The chain employs TRBV5-1 and TRBJ1-1; D is unresolved. V lost 0 bases, J lost 0 bases, and 6 bases lay in between. Germline-derived CDR1 and CDR2 are SGHRS and YFSETQ. The CDR3 has 14 amino acids. The CDR3 loop is CASSLDSVNTEAFF. For the CDR3, the DNA is TGCGCCAGCAGCTTGGACAGTGTGAACACTGAAGCTTTCTTT.